This T cell receptor beta chain was found in a study of T cells after yellow fever vaccination (dated by TCRdb to the late 2010s). Describing the broader study: Libraries from fractions with low cell numbers were prepared with the SMART-Seq v4 Ultra Low Input RNA kit. To follow T-cell clones before and after primary and booster YFV17D yellow fever vaccination, bulk TCR alpha and beta repertoires were sequenced over time. Bulk PBMC replicates and cell subsets were isolated from blood drawn at multiple timepoints before and after both primary and secondary immunization. Two healthy male donors made up the cohort, one aged 18 to 29 years and the other aged 30 to 39 years.

As concerns this clonotype: It has no known antigen specificity. No clone much larger than this one lies a single base away; base qualities are absent.

V loses 0 bases of germline sequence and J loses 2 bases, and the interval between the two ends is 10 bases. The CDR3 holds 15 amino acids from the cysteine to the phenylalanine. Here the CDR3 DNA is all that survives: 45 bases in frame from base 1. The research as a whole found: A small fraction of clonotypes appeared in both the CD4 and CD8 compartments, likely as a result of convergent recombination. FACS-sorted repertoires could contain abundant contaminating clonotypes from the bulk population, so computational filtering was required. The secondary T-cell response was found to be weaker but faster than the primary response, with a peak reached on day 5 rather than on day 15. Because the study included only a couple of donors, the extent to which the findings can be generalized is limited. After the booster, most of the clones that had expanded following primary vaccination were detected again (around 97% of CD4 and 88% of CD8), which suggests that memory was broadly maintained.

Read against the paper, the sample's treatment or condition label means: live attenuated yellow fever vaccine strain. Two biological replicates of bulk PBMCs were collected at each blood-draw timepoint. A standard Ficoll-Paque protocol was used to isolate PBMCs from peripheral blood. TriZol was used to extract RNA from bulk PBMCs, CD4 and CD8 fractions, and dextramer-positive and dextramer-negative fractions. TCR cDNA was synthesized by 5'RACE template switching, which introduced a universal primer site and unique molecular identifiers. Priming of cDNA synthesis was performed from both the TCR alpha and TCR beta constant segments. Library amplification involved two PCR steps, and the second step added sample barcodes and sequencing adapters. Sequencing of the libraries was done on either Illumina HiSeq 2500 (2x100 bp) or NovaSeq (2x150 bp). Per the source publication's procedure: Demultiplexing of reads and collapsing into UMI consensus sequences were performed with MIGEC, and V(D)J alignment was carried out with MiXCR. Vaccine-responding clonotypes were identified with edgeR using replicate PBMC samples, with FDR below 0.01 and a log2 fold change above 5 up to day 15 being required. Bulk clonotypes were assigned CD4 or CD8 identity according to which sequenced CD4 or CD8 repertoire held them at higher abundance. TCRdb reprocessed the public reads (quality trimming at Q25 with fastp, clone calling with MiXCR) and kept in-frame beta chains. Entries that share a CDR3 protein sequence are merged under the most common genes and DNA. The V and J calls reflect TCRdb's pipeline rather than the authors' work. Here the sample has about 370,000 distinct CDR3 sequences; roughly 12% occur a single time. The ten largest clones represent roughly 18% of the sample.

The chain links TRBV12-3 or TRBV12-4 with TRBJ1-2; D gene: possibly TRBD1, on 5 matching bases. The receptor comes from a man aged 18 to 30 who received the YFV17D yellow fever vaccine. Sequenced here: PBMCs, sampled on the day of the first yellow fever vaccination. CDR3 loop: CASSLARGTNYGYTF. At the DNA level, the sequence is TGTGCCAGCAGTTTAGCGCGGGGCACCAACTATGGCTACACCTTC.